The sequence of this TCR beta chain was determined in a study of cytomegalovirus exposure and HLA in healthy donors. Overall study results and limits: The study reported that TCR beta sequences accurately predicted HLA-A and HLA-B alleles in most subjects. TCR beta V- and J-gene trimming, according to a later analysis, was linked to a missense DCLRE1C variant. In all likelihood, a cluster of highly shared sequence variants was a sequencing artifact. Common viral pathogens were later found to be apparently linked to several of the most significant clusters.

Remarks on this clone: Its antigen is as yet unknown.

With V trimmed by 5 bases and J by 4 bases, 7 bases remained unmatched. The CDR3 contains 15 residues. Germline V CDR1 and CDR2: MNHEY, SMNVEV (reference sequence). Amplification used 60 Vbeta primers and 13 Jbeta primers. Assay used: immunoSEQ multiplex PCR; TCRdb lists only in-frame clones, some missing. The table records 95,000 to 150,000 clones, approximately 72% of them present only once. Material: PBMCs. The chain links TRBV27 to TRBJ2-1; 8 nucleotides align to TRBD1. The TCR comes from a woman aged 40 to 49 in good health and CMV-seropositive. CDR3 residues: CASSARGTGYNEQFF. The CDR3 DNA reads as TGTGCCAGCAGTGCCCGGGGGACAGGTTACAATGAGCAGTTCTTC.